This T cell receptor beta chain comes out of a study of T cell repertoires in cytomegalovirus infection. Study-wide findings and caveats: Ex vivo, HLA-C-restricted CMV-specific TCR beta clonotypes prevailed over the rest of the response.

This CDR3 comprises 14 residues. The germline V gene encodes CDR1 SGHVS and CDR2 FQNEAQ. Trimming at V came to 5 bases and at J to 2 bases, leaving 4 bases not matched to a gene. Only one count was recorded for this clonotype. Its antigen is undetermined. MiXCR, run by TCRdb on the reads, gives a single entry per CDR3 protein. This table has about 51,000 distinct CDR3 sequences, around 18% appearing once. The chain combines TRBV7-8 with TRBJ2-3; 7 positions agree with TRBD1. The sample here was CD8+ T cells from cultured PBMCs, taken from culture after CMV antigen stimulation. This sequence originates from a human donor in good health (CMV status not recorded). Some clones in this sample may be carry-over from other donors' samples. The CDR3, as DNA: TGTGCCAGCAGCGAGGGGGCTACCACAGATACGCAGTATTTT. Its protein is CASSEGATTDTQYF.